These T cell receptor beta chains were read from a single sample in a study of blood T cell repertoires in COVID-19. Measured with immunoSEQ multiplex PCR; TCRdb has only the in-frame clones, and not every one. In the table there are 150,000 to 200,000 clones, roughly 89% of which are singletons. The material sequenced was PBMCs or T cells enriched from blood (not recorded which). These receptors were taken from a woman aged 40 to 55 with acute COVID-19. The CDR3 runs from the conserved cysteine through the conserved F or W. A D gene is named only where the DNA matches it firmly. A clone size is listed for some rows: how often the clone was seen (once, few, many), or a class if it is expanded.

CDR3 DNA	CDR3 protein	J gene	D gene	clone size	V gene
TGTGCCAGCAGCCAAGCTTACGGGACAGCTAATGAAAAACTGTTTTTT	CASSQAYGTANEKLFF	TRBJ1-4	TRBD1	-	TRBV3-1/TRBV3-2
TGTGCCAGCGCGTGGGGTAGCGGAAGCACAGATACGCAGTATTTT	CASAWGSGSTDTQYF	TRBJ2-3	-	-	TRBV2
TGTGCCAGCAGTGTCCTCGGCAGGGCTACTAACTATGGCTACACCTTC	CASSVLGRATNYGYTF	TRBJ1-2	-	once	TRBV2
TGTGCCAGCAGCGGTAGCGGGACCGCCACAGATACGCAGTATTTT	CASSGSGTATDTQYF	TRBJ2-3	TRBD2	once	TRBV5-4
TGTGCCAGCAGTGAACAGGCAGCTCACTCTGGAAACACCATATATTTT	CASSEQAAHSGNTIYF	TRBJ1-3	-	-	TRBV2
TGTGCCAGCAGCTCATTCGGTCCTAACAAAAACATTCAGTACTTC	CASSSFGPNKNIQYF	TRBJ2-4	-	few	TRBV3-1/TRBV3-2
TGTGCCAGCAGTCTGGGGGGAGGGCTCTCGGGTGAGACCCAGTACTTC	CASSLGGGLSGETQYF	TRBJ2-5	TRBD2	-	TRBV6-2/TRBV6-3
TGTGCCAGCAGTTACTCGGGCAAAGAGACCCAGTACTTC	CASSYSGKETQYF	TRBJ2-5	-	-	TRBV6-5
TGTGCCAGCAGCGTAGGACAGGGTCCTGGAAACACCATATATTTT	CASSVGQGPGNTIYF	TRBJ1-3	TRBD1	once	TRBV9
TGTGCCAGCTCACCACTAACCTCCGGGACTGGGAACAATGAGCAGTTCTTC	CASSPLTSGTGNNEQFF	TRBJ2-1	-	-	TRBV18
TGCAGCGTTTCTTTCCCAGCGGGGGGGCCAGATACGCAGTATTTT	CSVSFPAGGPDTQYF	TRBJ2-3	TRBD2	-	TRBV29-1
TGCGCCAGCAGCTCGGGGACAGGGATGAACACTGAAGCTTTCTTT	CASSSGTGMNTEAFF	TRBJ1-1	TRBD1	-	TRBV5-1
TGTGCCAGCAGTTTATTTGGGGGAGGGGACGGAAAAAACTATGGCTACACCTTC	CASSLFGGGDGKNYGYTF	TRBJ1-2	-	-	TRBV28
TGTGCCAGCTCACGCCAGGGAGGAGAGACCCAGTACTTC	CASSRQGGETQYF	TRBJ2-5	-	-	TRBV18
TGTGCCAGCAGCGACAGTTTCAATCAGCCCCAGCATTTT	CASSDSFNQPQHF	TRBJ1-5	-	-	TRBV7-2
TGTGCCAGCAGGGTAAGGGGTCCCTACACAGATACGCAGTATTTT	CASRVRGPYTDTQYF	TRBJ2-3	-	-	TRBV6-5
TGTGCCAGCAGCCCCCTGGGACAGGGGGCACTAGAATCCTACGAGCAGTACTTC	CASSPLGQGALESYEQYF	TRBJ2-7	TRBD1	once	TRBV2
TGTGCCAGCAGCCCCTCCCCCGGGACTACCCCCTACCGGGAGCTGTTTTTT	CASSPSPGTTPYRELFF	TRBJ2-2	TRBD2	-	TRBV7-3
TGTGCCAGCAGCCAAGATGCAGGGGTCAATGAGCAGTTCTTC	CASSQDAGVNEQFF	TRBJ2-1	-	-	TRBV4-2
TGTGCCTGGAGTCCCCAACTACTGGACAGGGGAAACTATGGCTACACCTTC	CAWSPQLLDRGNYGYTF	TRBJ1-2	TRBD1	-	TRBV30
TGTGCCAGCAGCCAACCCCCGGCGGGAGTGGGCACAGATACGCAGTATTTT	CASSQPPAGVGTDTQYF	TRBJ2-3	TRBD2	-	TRBV3-1/TRBV3-2
TGTGCCAGCAGTTGGACAGGGGCAAACTACGAGCAGTACTTC	CASSWTGANYEQYF	TRBJ2-7	TRBD1	-	TRBV28
TGTGCCAGCAGTGGTAATGACAGGGGCCTGACTAACTATGGCTACACCTTC	CASSGNDRGLTNYGYTF	TRBJ1-2	TRBD1	-	TRBV6-1
TGCGCCAGCAGCCAAGAAATAGGAGGACAGGGGGCAGATACGCAGTATTTT	CASSQEIGGQGADTQYF	TRBJ2-3	TRBD1	-	TRBV4-3
TGCGCCAGCAGCTTGGGACTAGCCGGCGATGAGCAGTTCTTC	CASSLGLAGDEQFF	TRBJ2-1	TRBD2	once	TRBV5-1
TGCGCCAGCAGCCGACAGGGGATGGCTGAAGCTTTCTTT	CASSRQGMAEAFF	TRBJ1-1	TRBD1	-	TRBV5-1
TGTGCCAGCAGCTTGCCGGGACAACGATCCTACGAGCAGTACTTC	CASSLPGQRSYEQYF	TRBJ2-7	-	once	TRBV5-6
TGTGCCAGCAGCGCTACGTCCGGGACAGGGTTTTCCAAAAACATTCAGTACTTC	CASSATSGTGFSKNIQYF	TRBJ2-4	TRBD1	-	TRBV9
TGTGCCAGCAGCCAAGGACTAGCGGAGGGCGATGAGCAGTTCTTC	CASSQGLAEGDEQFF	TRBJ2-1	TRBD2	-	TRBV4-2
TGCAGTGCTAGAGTAGAAGAAAAACTGTTTTTT	CSARVEEKLFF	TRBJ1-4	-	-	TRBV20-1
TGCGCCAGCAGCGCCGGGACAGCTGGAAACACCATATATTTT	CASSAGTAGNTIYF	TRBJ1-3	TRBD1	-	TRBV5-1
TGCGCCAGCAGCCCCTATACAGGGGAATCCTACGAGCAGTACTTC	CASSPYTGESYEQYF	TRBJ2-7	TRBD1	-	TRBV4-1
TGCGCCAGCAGCCAAGATTTGGGGAGACAGGGGCAGGCCGGGGAGCTGTTTTTT	CASSQDLGRQGQAGELFF	TRBJ2-2	TRBD1	few	TRBV4-3
TGTGCCAGCAGTGAATCAAGGGGTTCAAGCTCTGGAAACACCATATATTTT	CASSESRGSSSGNTIYF	TRBJ1-3	-	-	TRBV25-1
TGTGCCAGCAGCTTAGGGAGCGGGAGGCCCACAGATACGCAGTATTTT	CASSLGSGRPTDTQYF	TRBJ2-3	TRBD2	-	TRBV7-6
TGTGCCAGCAGCTTAGAGGCAGGGGGCTACGGCCAGCCCCAGCATTTT	CASSLEAGGYGQPQHF	TRBJ1-5	TRBD1	few	TRBV7-2
TGCGCCAGCAGCCTTTACAGGGGGCACACAGATACGCAGTATTTT	CASSLYRGHTDTQYF	TRBJ2-3	TRBD1	-	TRBV4-3
TGTGCCAGCAGTATACAGGGGGGCGAATACACTGAAGCTTTCTTT	CASSIQGGEYTEAFF	TRBJ1-1	TRBD1	few	TRBV2
TGTGCCAACTCAGCCAGGACAGCTTATAATTCACCCCTCCACTTT	CANSARTAYNSPLHF	TRBJ1-6	-	-	TRBV5-8
TGTGCCAGCAGCACACTGGACAGGGGTGTGCAAGAACTGTTTTTT	CASSTLDRGVQELFF	TRBJ1-4	TRBD1	once	TRBV7-8
TGTGCCAGCAGCGCCGGACTAGCGGTTTCCTACAATGAGCAGTTCTTC	CASSAGLAVSYNEQFF	TRBJ2-1	TRBD2	-	TRBV9
TGCGCCAGCAGCCGAAGAGAGGGCACTGAAGCTTTCTTT	CASSRREGTEAFF	TRBJ1-1	-	once	TRBV4-1
TGCGCCAGCAGCCATTGGGCAGGGGGGTCCTACGAGCAGTACTTC	CASSHWAGGSYEQYF	TRBJ2-7	-	-	TRBV4-1
TGTGCCAGCATACGGGGGGGTGAAAAACTGTTTTTT	CASIRGGEKLFF	TRBJ1-4	-	-	TRBV2
TGTGCCAGCAGTGATAGCGGGAGGGGGGCAGATACGCAGTATTTT	CASSDSGRGADTQYF	TRBJ2-3	TRBD2	once	TRBV2
TGTGCCAGCAGCCCCCGGACTAGTGGCTCCTACGAGCAGTACTTC	CASSPRTSGSYEQYF	TRBJ2-7	TRBD2	-	TRBV6-6
TGTGCCAGCAGTCCCCTCCTAGCGCACGAAGGGGAGACCCAGTACTTC	CASSPLLAHEGETQYF	TRBJ2-5	-	once	TRBV27
TGTGCCAGCAGCTTGGATCAGACTAACTATGGCTACACCTTC	CASSLDQTNYGYTF	TRBJ1-2	-	-	TRBV5-4
TGTGCCAGTACTCCGGACAGGGGATCGGAGACCCAGTACTTC	CASTPDRGSETQYF	TRBJ2-5	TRBD1	-	TRBV19
TGCGCCAGCAGCCAAGATTCGTCCGGCGGGAGTGAAGCTTTCTTT	CASSQDSSGGSEAFF	TRBJ1-1	-	-	TRBV4-1
TGTGCTTGGAGCGGCGGTCCTAGCGGGAGAGGGACCCAGTACTTC	CAWSGGPSGRGTQYF	TRBJ2-5	TRBD2	once	TRBV30
TGTGCCAGCAGGCCACCAAGCGGGTACTCCTACAATGAGCAGTTCTTC	CASRPPSGYSYNEQFF	TRBJ2-1	-	-	TRBV28
TGTGCCAGCAGCATTCAGGCCAACTATGGCTACACCTTC	CASSIQANYGYTF	TRBJ1-2	-	-	TRBV7-8
TGTGCCAGCAGCCCGGCCTACAGGGTGCATGAGCAGTTCTTC	CASSPAYRVHEQFF	TRBJ2-1	-	-	TRBV5-6
TGCGCCAGCAGCTTGGGAACGGGATACAATGAGCAGTTCTTC	CASSLGTGYNEQFF	TRBJ2-1	-	few	TRBV5-1